One sample yielded the 28 T cell receptor beta chains listed below, sequenced in a study of breast tumors, draining lymph nodes, adjacent tissues. Samples came from axillary lymph nodes draining the breast cancer. In TCRdb, the multiplex PCR reads were re-called with MiXCR into one record per CDR3 protein. The data hold around 120,000 distinct CDR3 sequences, with about 20% observed a single time. Sequenced sample: axillary lymph node tissue. Source of these receptors: a female donor with breast cancer. Some clones in this sample may be carry-over from other donors' samples.

This clonotype was detected many times. This sequence joins TRBV20-1 and TRBJ2-3, with TRBD2 matching 7 bases. The CDR3 is made up of 13 amino acids. CDR1 and CDR2 from the germline V gene are DFQATT and SNEGSKA (reference sequence). V trimming: 3 bases; J trimming: 0 bases; junction bases outside the gene matches: 0. The CDR3 is CSASSGSTDTQYF. The CDR3 DNA sequence: TGCAGTGCTAGTAGCGGGAGCACAGATACGCAGTATTTT.

Notes on this clonotype: A clone one base away is much larger, so this may be a read error. The conserved closing phenylalanine or tryptophan is absent in this CDR3, likely reflecting a read error. The V gene is TRBV15, the J gene TRBJ1-5; 7 bases align to TRBD1. Germline assignment: CDR1 LNHNV and CDR2 YYDKDF (reference sequence). Trimming removed 9 bases from V and 4 bases from J; junction bases left unmatched: 3. The CDR3 is 12 amino acids. CDR3 coding DNA: TGTGCCACAGGGGGCCGGAATCAGCCCCAGCATTCT. Translated: CATGGRNQPQHS.

This clonotype was seen just once. The chain couples TRBV15 to TRBJ2-3; no clear D gene. This CDR3 has 16 residues. CDR1 and CDR2 from the germline V gene are LNHNV and YYDKDF (reference sequence). V lost 0 bases and J 2 bases, leaving 12 bases between the germline ends. The CDR3 here is CATSRDTASPTDTQYF. For the CDR3, the DNA is TGTGCCACCAGCAGAGATACAGCTTCACCCACAGATACGCAGTATTTT.

The chain has TRBV20-1 and TRBJ2-1, with 9 nucleotides matching TRBD2. Germline loops: CDR1 DFQATT, CDR2 SNEGSKA (reference sequence). The CDR3 has 14 residues. V lost 3 bases, J lost 6 bases, and 6 bases stayed unmatched. CDR3: CSARGSGGPNEQFF. The CDR3 region has the DNA TGCAGTGCTAGGGGGAGCGGGGGGCCCAATGAGCAGTTCTTC.

This clonotype was counted a few times. The chain joins TRBV6-1 to TRBJ2-6, with 12 bases that match TRBD2. This CDR3 has 18 amino acids. Germline assignment: CDR1 MNHNS and CDR2 SASEGT. V lost 6 bases and J lost 0; bases outside the gene matches: 6. CDR3 region: CASSALLAGGSGANVLTF. Written as DNA, the CDR3 is TGTGCCAGCAGCGCCTTACTAGCGGGGGGCTCTGGGGCCAACGTCCTGACTTTC.

This clonotype was picked up many times. The chain carries TRBV12-3 or TRBV12-4 and TRBJ2-7; D is perhaps TRBD1 (6 bases). This CDR3 is 15 amino acids long. Trimming removed 4 bases from V and 0 bases from J, with 13 bases in between. CDR3 region: CASSSSGQSSYEQYF. The CDR3 DNA reads TGTGCCAGCAGTTCCTCGGGACAAAGCTCCTACGAGCAGTACTTC.

This clonotype was detected many times. The chain links TRBV2 to TRBJ2-7, with D perhaps TRBD2 (6 bases). Trimming took 6 bases from V and 6 from J, leaving 12 bases between them. Germline values: CDR1 SNHLY, CDR2 FYNNEI. The CDR3 extends over 12 amino acids. CDR3 loop: CASRQTSSEQYF. DNA of the CDR3: TGTGCCAGCAGGCAGACTAGTTCCGAGCAGTACTTC. The full variable domain, with the rest looked up from reference TRBV2 and TRBJ2-7, is EPEVTQTPSHQVTQMGQEVILRCVPISNHLYFYWYRQILGQKVEFLVSFYNNEISEKSEIFDDQFSVERPDGSNFTLKIRSTKLEDSAMYFCASRQTSSEQYFGPGTRLTVT.

This clonotype was counted only a few times. A much bigger clone sits one base away, suggesting this may be a read error. The chain uses TRBV15 and TRBJ2-3; TRBD2 matches 7 bases. CDR1 is LNHNV, CDR2 YYDKDF, per germline (reference sequence). The CDR3 is 16 amino acids. The junction had 6 bases not matched to a gene; V was cut back by 2 bases and J by 1 base. CDR3 protein: CATSRYGGRGTDTQYF. For the CDR3, the DNA is TGTGCCACCAGCAGATACGGCGGGAGAGGCACAGATACGCAGTATTTT.

Ten or more counts support this clonotype. The chain links TRBV6-1 to TRBJ2-2; a possible D gene is TRBD2 (5 bases). CDR3 length equals 14 residues. The V gene lost 5 bases and the J gene lost 5 bases, with 12 bases spanning the gap. Per germline, CDR1 MNHNS and CDR2 SASEGT. The CDR3 spells CASSSRGWTGELFF. CDR3 nucleotides: TGTGCCAGCAGTAGTCGGGGATGGACCGGGGAGCTGTTTTTT.

There are many counts of this clonotype. The chain combines TRBV7-2 with TRBJ1-3; D perhaps matches TRBD1 (5 bases). The length of the CDR3 is 15 residues. The germline V gene has CDR1 SGHTA and CDR2 FQGNSA. Between the trimmed V and J ends, which lost 1 base and 3 bases, there was a span of 10 bases. In nucleotides, the CDR3 is TGTGCCAGCAGCTTAGGAGACAGTCGTGGAAACACCATATATTTT. The encoded protein is CASSLGDSRGNTIYF.

The sample holds many counts of this clonotype. The DNA for the CDR3 is TGTGCCAGCAGCTTAGACGAGGTTGCCTACGAGCAGTACTTC. This codes for CASSLDEVAYEQYF. The chain combines TRBV7-6 with TRBJ2-7; D is ambiguous. Trimming removed 1 base from V and 2 bases from J, with 9 bases in between. Per germline, CDR1 SGHVS and CDR2 FNYEAQ. The CDR3 has 14 residues.

This clonotype has at least ten counts. V and J are TRBV6-1 and TRBJ2-7; D unclear. This CDR3 has 10 residues. The ends were cut back, 7 bases at V and 4 bases at J, with 5 bases in the middle. Germline CDR1 reads MNHNS; CDR2 reads SASEGT. The DNA of the CDR3 is TGTGCCAGCAAGGGATACGAGCAGTACTTC. Translating it yields CASKGYEQYF.

This clonotype showed up many times. This rearrangement joins TRBV7-2 to TRBJ1-5; D gene unclear. This CDR3 has 13 amino acids. The V end was cut by 5 bases, the J end by 3 bases, with 8 bases between. The germline gives CDR1 SGHTA, CDR2 FQGNSA. CDR3 sequence reads: CASSERSNQPQHF. CDR3 coding DNA: TGTGCCAGCAGCGAGAGGTCCAATCAGCCCCAGCATTTT.

Ten or more counts support this clonotype. The chain has TRBV5-6 and TRBJ2-6, with D possibly TRBD1 on 5 matching bases. CDR3 size: 16 residues. Deletions cut 1 base from V and 4 bases from J, with 12 bases between. CDR1 and CDR2 (germline): SGHDT, YYEEEE. The CDR3 loop reads CASSLPWGFGANVLTF. Written as DNA, the CDR3 is TGTGCCAGCAGCTTGCCCTGGGGCTTCGGGGCCAACGTCCTGACTTTC.

The chain carries TRBV6-2 or TRBV6-3 and TRBJ2-1; 8 nucleotides match TRBD2. Trimming took 2 bases from V and 2 from J; bases not matched to a gene: 2. CDR1 is MNHEY and CDR2 is SVGEGT in the germline V gene. The CDR3 sequence is 15 residues long. CDR3: CASSYTGGAYNEQFF. The CDR3 DNA is TGTGCCAGCAGTTACACGGGGGGGGCCTACAATGAGCAGTTCTTC.

This clonotype was counted at least ten times. J is TRBJ2-1 and V is TRBV24-1, with TRBD1 matching over 10 bases. The CDR3 is made up of 16 amino acids. Germline trimming cut 3 bases from V and 8 bases from J; bases unmatched to any gene: 9. CDR1 is KGHDR and CDR2 is SFDVKD in the germline V gene. The CDR3 DNA follows: TGTGCCACCAGTGATCCGACAGGGGGCACCCTCTATGAGCAGTTCTTC. Protein sequence: CATSDPTGGTLYEQFF.

This clonotype was seen many times. The chain joins TRBV7-8 to TRBJ2-7, with D perhaps TRBD1 (5 bases). The CDR3 is 17 amino acids. The germline V gene encodes CDR1 SGHVS and CDR2 FQNEAQ. The V end lost 1 base, the J end lost 0 bases, and 16 bases lay between the germline ends. The CDR3 loop reads CASSLVSAGWSSYEQYF. Written as DNA, the CDR3 is TGTGCCAGCAGCTTAGTTTCGGCAGGGTGGAGCTCCTACGAGCAGTACTTC.

This clonotype occurred many times. The chain uses TRBV15 and TRBJ2-1; 13 bases are shared with TRBD2. Germline CDR1 is LNHNV and CDR2 is YYDKDF (reference sequence). V shed 3 bases and J 6 bases; nucleotides not matched to a gene: 17. The length of the CDR3 is 20 residues. In nucleotides, the CDR3 is TGTGCCACCAGCAGGTTAGGACTAGCGGGAGCCTCTGGGATTCGCAATGAGCAGTTCTTC. Translating it yields CATSRLGLAGASGIRNEQFF.

Note on this clonotype: This clone may be a read error of a much larger clone one base away. This chain uses TRBV6-1 with TRBJ1-2; D unclear. Germline lookup yields CDR1 MNHNS and CDR2 SASEGT. Trimming pared 11 bases from V and 8 bases from J, leaving 18 bases between. CDR3 length: 12 residues. The CDR3 DNA sequence: TGTGCCTGCGCCGAGCTCGGTGACGGCTACACCTTC. Translating it yields CACAELGDGYTF.

Remarks on this clonotype: A single base separates this from a much larger clone, so it may be a read error. Since no conserved phenylalanine or tryptophan closes the CDR3, a read error is the likely cause. The chain carries TRBV27 and TRBJ1-2; unclear D gene. V was pared by 8 bases and J by 8 bases, with 18 bases between. Germline V gene sequence: CDR1 MNHEY, CDR2 SMNVEV (reference sequence). The length of the CDR3 is 13 residues. The CDR3, as DNA: TGTGCCAGCGCTACAGACGGAGGCTACGGCTACACCATC. It translates to CASATDGGYGYTI.

This clonotype was detected a few times. It may be a read error: a sequence one base away is much more abundant. The chain uses TRBV7-8 and TRBJ2-1, with D uncertain. Germline V gives CDR1 SGHVS, CDR2 FQNEAQ. The CDR3 sequence is 19 residues long. The CDR3 is CAGSPKGNSVGTAYNEQFF. The CDR3 bases are TGTGCCGGCAGCCCAAAAGGTAATAGTGTGGGTACGGCCTACAATGAGCAGTTCTTC.

With respect to this clonotype: A junction end diverges from the germline sequence, so it may reflect a read error. This chain joins TRBV5-1 and TRBJ2-7; 8 bases line up with TRBD1. Germline CDR1 is SGHRS and CDR2 is YFSETQ. CDR3 length: 13 residues. The CDR3 region has the DNA TGTGCCAGCAAGCGTCAGGGGGCCTACGAGCGGTACTTC. Protein sequence: CASKRQGAYERYF.

This clonotype was observed many times. The V gene is TRBV29-1, the J gene TRBJ1-2; D might be TRBD1 (6 bases). This CDR3 comprises 12 residues. CDR1 and CDR2 from the germline V gene are SQVTM and ANQGSEA. V was shortened by 5 bases and J by 2 bases, with 9 bases between the two germline ends. As DNA, the CDR3 is TGCAGCGTTCGTCAGGGGAACTATGGCTACACCTTC. Its translation: CSVRQGNYGYTF.

A few counts support this clonotype. The CDR3 protein is CASRAGTSLTGELFF. CDR3 DNA: TGCGCCAGCAGGGCCGGGACTAGCCTCACCGGGGAGCTGTTTTTT. V and J are TRBV5-1 and TRBJ2-2, with 9 bases identical to TRBD2. After removal of 5 bases from V and 4 bases from J, the junction contained 6 bases not matched to a gene. This CDR3 is built from 15 residues. In germline, CDR1 is SGHRS, CDR2 YFSETQ.

As concerns this clonotype: Without the conserved terminal phenylalanine or tryptophan, this CDR3 likely stems from a read error. The V gene is TRBV6-1, the J gene TRBJ1-2, with D perhaps TRBD1 (5 bases). The V end lost 6 bases, the J end lost 8 bases, and 16 bases lay between the germline ends. Per the germline V gene, CDR1 is MNHNS and CDR2 is SASEGT. The CDR3 is 13 amino acids. CDR3 residues: CASSTVTGLGYTL. CDR3 in DNA: TGTGCCAGCAGCACAGTTACAGGACTCGGCTACACCCTC.

There are a few counts of this clonotype. The rearrangement links TRBV3-1 to TRBJ1-3; 8 nucleotides agree with TRBD1. Trimming at V came to 0 bases and at J to 5 bases, leaving 9 bases not matched to a gene. Germline CDR1 reads LGHDT; CDR2 reads YNNKEL (reference sequence). The CDR3 runs to 17 residues. CDR3: CASSQEPGTGLRNTIYF. As DNA, the CDR3 is TGTGCCAGCAGCCAAGAGCCGGGGACAGGACTTAGAAACACCATATATTTT.

V gene TRBV28 combines with J gene TRBJ1-4, with D unresolved. The CDR3 covers 16 residues. V was cut by 7 bases and J by 0 bases, with 15 bases left in between. The germline gives CDR1 MDHEN, CDR2 SYDVKM. The CDR3 loop is CASTPAGEATNEKLFF. CDR3 in DNA: TGTGCCAGCACCCCCGCAGGAGAAGCAACTAATGAAAAACTGTTTTTT.

This clonotype was seen at least ten times. The rearrangement links TRBV7-2 to TRBJ2-3; 7 bases agree with TRBD2. Germline loops: CDR1 SGHTA, CDR2 FQGNSA. The CDR3 totals 14 residues. V shed 2 bases, J shed 6 bases, and the junction held 5 bases outside the gene matches. The CDR3 DNA is TGTGCCAGCAGCTTACCGTTGGGGGGGGATACGCAGTATTTT. It is translated as CASSLPLGGDTQYF.